The source of this TCR beta chain is a study of spatial heterogeneity in lung cancer. Regarding the study as a whole: Ubiquitous and regional expanded TCR counts correlated with ubiquitous and regional nonsynonymous mutations, respectively. Expanded intratumoral alpha and beta TCR counts tracked tumor mutation counts.

The presence of a unique molecular identifier marked each TCR cDNA molecule. TCRdb re-called the 5' RACE reads through MiXCR, storing one row per CDR3 protein. The sample has about 27,000 distinct CDR3 sequences; roughly 7.4% are singletons. Described time point: sample taken at primary tumor resection. Trimming at V came to 3 bases and at J to 2 bases, leaving 8 bases not matched to a gene. The V gene's germline CDR1 is DFQATT and CDR2 SNEGSKA (reference sequence). The CDR3 spans 16 residues. About this clonotype: As yet, its antigen is unknown.

The clonotype was recovered from a male donor with early-stage non-small cell lung cancer. The J gene is TRBJ2-7, the V gene TRBV20-1, with 12 positions matching TRBD1. Sequenced here: lung tumor tissue, sampled at surgery. The CDR3 region is CSASGDRGRKAYEQYF. The CDR3 DNA sequence: TGCAGTGCTAGTGGGGACAGGGGGCGAAAGGCCTACGAGCAGTACTTC.